What follows describes a single T cell receptor beta chain. Antigen specificity is unknown. The CDR3 sequence is 13 residues long. The J segment lost 4 bases and the V segment lost 4 bases, leaving 1 base of the junction unmatched. Germline CDR1 reads SQVTM; CDR2 reads ANQGSEA. This entry belongs to a study of T cell responses to AZD1222 COVID-19 vaccine. Notes on the study in general: A rise in Spike-specific TCR breadth and depth followed two AZD1222 doses. The donors showed a predominance of white British ancestry and of females, with possible underestimation of clonal diversity.

Here immunoSEQ multiplex PCR was the method, and the copy in TCRdb shows in-frame clones only, minus some. The sample gives around 150,000 clones, approximately 88% of which show up once; roughly 4% is in the top ten. Sequenced here: peripheral blood, sampled on day 0 of AZD1222 vaccination. The chain couples TRBV29-1 to TRBJ2-2; 9 bases are shared with TRBD2. The origin of this receptor is an adult in good health. The CDR3 spells CSVGGGATGELFF. The CDR3 coding sequence is TGCAGCGTTGGCGGGGGGGCCACCGGGGAGCTGTTTTTT.